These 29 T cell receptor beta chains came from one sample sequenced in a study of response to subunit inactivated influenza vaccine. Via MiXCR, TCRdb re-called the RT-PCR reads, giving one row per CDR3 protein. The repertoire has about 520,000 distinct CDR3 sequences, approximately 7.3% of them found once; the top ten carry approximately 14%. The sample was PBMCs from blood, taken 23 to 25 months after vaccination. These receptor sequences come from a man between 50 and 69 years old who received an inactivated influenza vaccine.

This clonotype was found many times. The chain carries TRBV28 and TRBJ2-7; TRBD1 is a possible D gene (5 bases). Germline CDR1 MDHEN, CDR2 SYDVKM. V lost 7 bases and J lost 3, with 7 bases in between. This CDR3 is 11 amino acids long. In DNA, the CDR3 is TGTGCCAGCAAGGGGTACTACGAGCAGTACTTC. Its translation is CASKGYYEQYF.

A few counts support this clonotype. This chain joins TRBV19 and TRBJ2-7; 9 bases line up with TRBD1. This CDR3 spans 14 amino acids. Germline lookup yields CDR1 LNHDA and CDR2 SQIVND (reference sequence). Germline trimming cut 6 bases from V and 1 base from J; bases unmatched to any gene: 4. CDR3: CASSHDRGSYEQYF. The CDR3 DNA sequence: TGTGCCAGTAGCCACGACAGGGGGTCCTACGAGCAGTACTTC.

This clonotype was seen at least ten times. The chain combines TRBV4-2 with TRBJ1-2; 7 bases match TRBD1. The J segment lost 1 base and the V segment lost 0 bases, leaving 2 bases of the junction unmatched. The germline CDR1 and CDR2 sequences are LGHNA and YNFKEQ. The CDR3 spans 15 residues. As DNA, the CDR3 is TGTGCCAGCAGCCAAGAAGGGACAGATAACTATGGCTACACCTTC. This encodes CASSQEGTDNYGYTF.

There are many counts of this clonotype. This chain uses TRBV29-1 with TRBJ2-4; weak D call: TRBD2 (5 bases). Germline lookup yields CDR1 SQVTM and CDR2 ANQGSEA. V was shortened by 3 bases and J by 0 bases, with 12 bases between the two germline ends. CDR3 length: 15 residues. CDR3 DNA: TGCAGCGTTGAGAGGACTGATTCAGCCAAAAACATTCAGTACTTC. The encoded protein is CSVERTDSAKNIQYF.

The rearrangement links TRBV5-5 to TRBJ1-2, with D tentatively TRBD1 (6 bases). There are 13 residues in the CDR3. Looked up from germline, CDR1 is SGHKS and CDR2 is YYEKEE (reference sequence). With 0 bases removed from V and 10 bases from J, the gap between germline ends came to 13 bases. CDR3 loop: CASSLARGASYTF. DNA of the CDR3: TGTGCCAGCAGCTTGGCCAGGGGCGCTTCCTACACCTTC.

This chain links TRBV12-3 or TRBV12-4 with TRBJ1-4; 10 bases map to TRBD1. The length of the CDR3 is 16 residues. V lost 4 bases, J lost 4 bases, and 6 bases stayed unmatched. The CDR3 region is CASSYGTGEINEKLFF. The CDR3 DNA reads TGTGCCAGCAGTTATGGGACAGGGGAGATTAATGAAAAACTGTTTTTT.

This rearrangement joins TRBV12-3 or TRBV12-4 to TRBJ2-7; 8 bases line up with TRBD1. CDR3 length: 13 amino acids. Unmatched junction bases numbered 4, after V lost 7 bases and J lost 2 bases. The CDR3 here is CASKQGGAYEQYF. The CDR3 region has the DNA TGTGCCAGCAAACAGGGGGGAGCCTACGAGCAGTACTTC.

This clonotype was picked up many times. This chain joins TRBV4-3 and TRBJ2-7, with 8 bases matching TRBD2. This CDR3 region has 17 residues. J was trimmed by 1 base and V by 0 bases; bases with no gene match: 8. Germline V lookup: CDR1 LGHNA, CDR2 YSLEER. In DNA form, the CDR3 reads TGCGCCAGCAGCCAAGATTGGATAGCGGGGAAATCCTACGAGCAGTACTTC. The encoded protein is CASSQDWIAGKSYEQYF.

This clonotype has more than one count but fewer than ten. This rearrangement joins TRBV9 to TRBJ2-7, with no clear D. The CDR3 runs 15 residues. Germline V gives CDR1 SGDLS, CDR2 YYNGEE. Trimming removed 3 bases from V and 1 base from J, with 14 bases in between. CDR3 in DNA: TGTGCCAGCAGCGGCCCCGGAGCTTCGTCCTACGAGCAGTACTTC. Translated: CASSGPGASSYEQYF.

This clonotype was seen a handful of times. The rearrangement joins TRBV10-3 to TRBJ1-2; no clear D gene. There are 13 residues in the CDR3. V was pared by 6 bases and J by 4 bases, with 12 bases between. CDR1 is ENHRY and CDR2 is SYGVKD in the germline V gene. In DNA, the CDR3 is TGTGCCATCAGGGACGGTTTGGTCTATGGCTACACCTTC. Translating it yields CAIRDGLVYGYTF.

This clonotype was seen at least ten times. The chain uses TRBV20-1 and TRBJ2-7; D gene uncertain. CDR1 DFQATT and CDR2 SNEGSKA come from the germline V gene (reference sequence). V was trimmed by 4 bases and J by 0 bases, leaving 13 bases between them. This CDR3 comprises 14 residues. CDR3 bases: TGCAGTGCTACCATAGCACGGAGCTCCTACGAGCAGTACTTC. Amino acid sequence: CSATIARSSYEQYF.

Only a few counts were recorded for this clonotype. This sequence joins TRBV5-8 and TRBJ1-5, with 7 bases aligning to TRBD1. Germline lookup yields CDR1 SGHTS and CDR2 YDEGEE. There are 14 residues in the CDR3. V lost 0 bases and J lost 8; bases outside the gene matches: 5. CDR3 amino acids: CASSLVGGAEPQHF. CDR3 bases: TGTGCCAGCAGCTTGGTAGGGGGCGCGGAGCCCCAGCATTTT.

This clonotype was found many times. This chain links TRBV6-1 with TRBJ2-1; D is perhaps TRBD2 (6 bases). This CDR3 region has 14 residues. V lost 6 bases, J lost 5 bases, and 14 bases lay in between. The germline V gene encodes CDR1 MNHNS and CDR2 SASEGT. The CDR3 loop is CASSAGRYNNEQFF. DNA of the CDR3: TGTGCCAGCAGCGCGGGACGATATAACAATGAGCAGTTCTTC.

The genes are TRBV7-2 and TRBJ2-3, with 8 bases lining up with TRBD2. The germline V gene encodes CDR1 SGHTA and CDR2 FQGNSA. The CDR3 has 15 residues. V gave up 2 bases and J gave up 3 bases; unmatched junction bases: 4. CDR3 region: CASSLRRGATDTQYF. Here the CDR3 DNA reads TGTGCCAGCAGCTTACGGCGGGGGGCTACAGATACGCAGTATTTT.

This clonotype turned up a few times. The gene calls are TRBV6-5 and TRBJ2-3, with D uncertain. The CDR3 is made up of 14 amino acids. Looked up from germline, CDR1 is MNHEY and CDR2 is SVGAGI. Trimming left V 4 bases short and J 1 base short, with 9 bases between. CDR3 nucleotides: TGTGCCAGCAGTTTCACAGAGGGCACAGATACGCAGTATTTT. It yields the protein CASSFTEGTDTQYF.

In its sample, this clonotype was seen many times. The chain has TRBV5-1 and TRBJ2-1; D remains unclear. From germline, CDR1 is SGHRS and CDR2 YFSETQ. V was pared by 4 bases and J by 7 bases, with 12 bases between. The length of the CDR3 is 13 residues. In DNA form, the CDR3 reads TGCGCCAGCAGCGGGCTAGTGGGGAATGAGCAGTTCTTC. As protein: CASSGLVGNEQFF.

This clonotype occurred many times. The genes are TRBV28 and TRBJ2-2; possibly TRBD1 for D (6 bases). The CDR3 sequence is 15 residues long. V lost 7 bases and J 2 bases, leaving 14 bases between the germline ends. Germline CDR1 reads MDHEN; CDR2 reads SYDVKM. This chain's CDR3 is CASKEQGLNTGELFF. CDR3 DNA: TGTGCCAGCAAGGAACAGGGTCTTAACACCGGGGAGCTGTTTTTT.

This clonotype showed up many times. DNA for the CDR3: TGCGCCAGCAGCCAAAACCCCACGAACACCGGGGAGCTGTTTTTT. Protein sequence: CASSQNPTNTGELFF. This chain joins TRBV5-1 and TRBJ2-2, with no clear D. The CDR3 totals 15 residues. Germline V gene sequence: CDR1 SGHRS, CDR2 YFSETQ. Trimming took 4 bases from V and 0 from J, leaving 10 bases between them.

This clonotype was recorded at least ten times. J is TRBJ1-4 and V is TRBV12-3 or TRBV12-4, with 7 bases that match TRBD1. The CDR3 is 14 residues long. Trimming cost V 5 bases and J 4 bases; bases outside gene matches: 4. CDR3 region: CASSPGQINEKLFF. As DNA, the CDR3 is TGTGCCAGCAGTCCGGGACAGATTAATGAAAAACTGTTTTTT.

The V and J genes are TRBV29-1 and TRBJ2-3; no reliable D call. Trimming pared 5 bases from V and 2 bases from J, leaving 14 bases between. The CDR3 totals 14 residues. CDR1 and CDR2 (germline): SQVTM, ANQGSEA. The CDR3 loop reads CSVRTGLNTDTQYF. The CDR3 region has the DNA TGCAGCGTTCGGACCGGATTGAACACAGATACGCAGTATTTT.

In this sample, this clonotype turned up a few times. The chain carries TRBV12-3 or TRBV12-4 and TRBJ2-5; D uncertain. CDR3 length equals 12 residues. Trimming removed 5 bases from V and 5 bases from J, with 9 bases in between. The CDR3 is CASSAGPETQYF. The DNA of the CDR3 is TGTGCCAGCAGTGCCGGGCCCGAGACCCAGTACTTC.

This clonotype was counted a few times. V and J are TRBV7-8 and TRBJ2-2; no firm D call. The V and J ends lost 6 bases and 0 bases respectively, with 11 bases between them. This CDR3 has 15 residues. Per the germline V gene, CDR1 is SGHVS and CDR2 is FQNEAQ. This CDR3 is CASRFYRANTGELFF. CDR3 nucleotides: TGTGCCAGCAGGTTCTACAGAGCGAACACCGGGGAGCTGTTTTTT.

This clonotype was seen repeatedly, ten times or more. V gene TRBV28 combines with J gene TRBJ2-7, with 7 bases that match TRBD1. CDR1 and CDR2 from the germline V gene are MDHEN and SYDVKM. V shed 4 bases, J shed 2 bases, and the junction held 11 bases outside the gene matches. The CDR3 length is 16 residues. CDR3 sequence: CASSYKTGVATYEQYF. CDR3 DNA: TGTGCCAGCAGTTATAAAACAGGGGTCGCCACCTACGAGCAGTACTTC.

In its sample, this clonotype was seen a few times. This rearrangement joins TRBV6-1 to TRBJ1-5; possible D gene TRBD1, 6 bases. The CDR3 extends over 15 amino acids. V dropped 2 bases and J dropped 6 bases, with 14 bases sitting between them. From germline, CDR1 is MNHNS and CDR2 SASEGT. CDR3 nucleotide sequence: TGTGCCAGCAGTGAAATGATGTGGGGGGCTCAGCCCCAGCATTTT. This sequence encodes CASSEMMWGAQPQHF.

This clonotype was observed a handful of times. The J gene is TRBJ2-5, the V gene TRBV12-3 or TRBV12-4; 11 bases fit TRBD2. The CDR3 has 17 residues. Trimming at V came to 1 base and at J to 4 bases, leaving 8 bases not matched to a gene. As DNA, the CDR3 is TGTGCCAGCAGTTTAGGGCTAGCGGGAGGTTTTGGAGAGACCCAGTACTTC. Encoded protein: CASSLGLAGGFGETQYF.

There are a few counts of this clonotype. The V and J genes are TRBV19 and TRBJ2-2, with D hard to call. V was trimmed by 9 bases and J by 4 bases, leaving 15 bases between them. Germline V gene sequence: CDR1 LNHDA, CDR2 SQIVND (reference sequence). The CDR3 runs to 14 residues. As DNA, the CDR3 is TGTGCCAGCATGCCCTGGGCTCGCACCGGGGAGCTGTTTTTT. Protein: CASMPWARTGELFF.

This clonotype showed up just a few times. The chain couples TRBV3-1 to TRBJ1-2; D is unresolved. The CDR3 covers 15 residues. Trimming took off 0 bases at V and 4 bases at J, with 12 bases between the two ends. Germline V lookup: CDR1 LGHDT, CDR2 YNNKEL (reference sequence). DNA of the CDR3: TGTGCCAGCAGCCAAGATCCGACGGCGATCTATGGCTACACCTTC. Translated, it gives CASSQDPTAIYGYTF.

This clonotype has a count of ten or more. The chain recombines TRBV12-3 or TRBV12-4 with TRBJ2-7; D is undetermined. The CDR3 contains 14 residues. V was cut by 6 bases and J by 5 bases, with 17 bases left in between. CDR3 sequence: CASSALGIKNEQYF. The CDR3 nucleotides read TGTGCCAGCAGCGCGCTAGGCATAAAGAACGAGCAGTACTTC.

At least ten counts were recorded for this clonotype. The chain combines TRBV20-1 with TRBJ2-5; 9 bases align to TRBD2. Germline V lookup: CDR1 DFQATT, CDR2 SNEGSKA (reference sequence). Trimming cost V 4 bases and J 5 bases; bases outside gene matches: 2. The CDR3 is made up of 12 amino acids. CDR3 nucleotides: TGCAGTGCTATTGCGGGAGGGGAGACCCAGTACTTC. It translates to CSAIAGGETQYF.